What follows are 18 T cell receptor beta chains derived from one specimen sequenced in a study of blood T cell repertoires in COVID-19. Using immunoSEQ multiplex PCR, the repertoire was profiled, and TCRdb retains in-frame clones only, with some absent. The sample records fewer than 200,000 clones, 85% to 90% being singletons. Sequencing used peripheral blood. These receptors came from a woman between 18 and 30 years old who had recovered from COVID-19.

The chain combines TRBV24-1 with TRBJ2-3, with TRBD2 identical over 13 bases. The CDR3 has 18 residues. Germline CDR1 KGHDR, CDR2 SFDVKD. V gave up 4 bases and J gave up 2 bases; unmatched junction bases: 8. The DNA of the CDR3 is TGTGCCACCAGTGACGCAGGACTAGCGGGAGCACCCACAGATACGCAGTATTTT. It codes for CATSDAGLAGAPTDTQYF.

This sequence joins TRBV5-1 and TRBJ2-1; 9 nucleotides agree with TRBD2. J was trimmed by 4 bases and V by 7 bases; bases with no gene match: 6. CDR3 length: 14 amino acids. Per the germline V gene, CDR1 is SGHRS and CDR2 is YFSETQ. The CDR3 here is CASGSSGDYNEQFF. The CDR3 nucleotides are TGCGCCAGCGGTTCTAGCGGGGATTACAATGAGCAGTTCTTC. Looking up the rest from reference TRBV5-1 and TRBJ2-1 gives the full variable domain: KAGVTQTPRYLIKTRGQQVTLSCSPISGHRSVSWYQQTPGQGLQFLFEYFSETQRNKGNFPGRFSGRQFSNSRSEMNVSTLELGDSALYLCASGSSGDYNEQFFGPGTRLTVL.

The count of this clone is one. J is TRBJ2-5 and V is TRBV5-6; 8 nucleotides line up with TRBD1. The J segment lost 10 bases and the V segment lost 4 bases, leaving 12 bases of the junction unmatched. The CDR3 is 14 amino acids. Per germline, CDR1 SGHDT and CDR2 YYEEEE. CDR3 protein: CASSGMAAGGDQYF. The CDR3 DNA follows: TGTGCCAGCAGCGGGATGGCGGCAGGGGGCGACCAGTACTTC.

This chain joins TRBV24-1 and TRBJ1-2, with no clear D. Trimming took 3 bases from V and 8 from J, leaving 9 bases between them. Germline CDR1 is KGHDR and CDR2 is SFDVKD. The CDR3 totals 12 residues. The CDR3 sequence: CATSDGGWGYTF. CDR3 nucleotides: TGTGCCACCAGTGATGGAGGATGGGGCTACACCTTC.

This chain connects TRBV6-2 or TRBV6-3 to TRBJ1-1; D gene uncertain. Germline V CDR1 and CDR2: MNHEY, SVGEGT. The CDR3 runs to 14 residues. V lost 6 bases, J lost 3 bases, and 14 bases lay in between. The CDR3 region has the DNA TGTGCCAGCAGCCCAGTAGCAGCGTACACTGAAGCTTTCTTT. This codes for CASSPVAAYTEAFF.

This chain uses TRBV30 with TRBJ1-6; D unclear. V was clipped by 8 bases and J by 0 bases, with 14 bases between them. Germline V gene lookup returns CDR1 GTSNPN and CDR2 SVGIG (reference sequence). CDR3 length: 15 residues. DNA for the CDR3: TGTGCCGCCGAGCTGAGGGCCTCCTATAATTCACCCCTCCACTTT. Translated, it gives CAAELRASYNSPLHF.

This chain links TRBV10-3 with TRBJ1-5; unclear D gene. Per germline, CDR1 ENHRY and CDR2 SYGVKD. V shed 2 bases and J shed 7 bases, with 21 bases lying between them. CDR3 length: 17 amino acids. In nucleotides, the CDR3 is TGTGCCATCAGTGAGGGACTAACCCCTTTATCAGGACAGCCCCAGCATTTT. It encodes CAISEGLTPLSGQPQHF.

This chain uses TRBV2 with TRBJ2-3, with 12 nucleotides matching TRBD2. With V trimmed by 6 bases and J by 6 bases, 7 bases remained unmatched. Germline V gene sequence: CDR1 SNHLY, CDR2 FYNNEI. The CDR3 covers 15 residues. The CDR3 sequence: CASSRMTSGSDTQYF. In DNA form, the CDR3 reads TGTGCCAGCAGCCGAATGACTAGCGGGAGCGATACGCAGTATTTT.

This chain links TRBV18 with TRBJ2-5; D not certain. Trimming removed 7 bases at V and 2 bases at J, with 11 bases between. The CDR3 runs to 13 residues. Germline V gene data show CDR1 as KGHSH and CDR2 as LQKENI. As DNA, the CDR3 is TGTGCCAGCTTGCCGTGGCCTCAAGAGACCCAGTACTTC. This codes for CASLPWPQETQYF.

V gene TRBV9 combines with J gene TRBJ1-2, with TRBD1 identical over 9 bases. V shed 2 bases and J 2 bases; nucleotides not matched to a gene: 7. The CDR3 is made up of 16 amino acids. Germline V gene sequence: CDR1 SGDLS, CDR2 YYNGEE. CDR3 nucleotides: TGTGCCAGCAGCGTGGGGGAGGGGACAGGGAACTATGGCTACACCTTC. Translated: CASSVGEGTGNYGYTF.

V and J are TRBV7-2 and TRBJ2-1; tentative D call: TRBD2 (6 bases). There are 18 residues in the CDR3. Germline CDR1 is SGHTA and CDR2 is FQGNSA. V lost 0 bases to trimming and J lost 3 bases, with 18 bases between them. The CDR3 here is CASSLAPTSLLGYNEQFF. CDR3 DNA sequence: TGTGCCAGCAGCTTAGCGCCGACTAGTCTACTCGGCTACAATGAGCAGTTCTTC.

The chain links TRBV9 to TRBJ2-1; TRBD2 aligns across 7 bases. The CDR3 is 13 amino acids. V trimming: 7 bases; J trimming: 4 bases; junction bases outside the gene matches: 5. Germline V gene lookup returns CDR1 SGDLS and CDR2 YYNGEE. The DNA for the CDR3 is TGTGCCAGCGGCAGTAGCGGGTACAATGAGCAGTTCTTC. Encoded protein: CASGSSGYNEQFF.

This chain connects TRBV7-2 to TRBJ2-1, with 14 bases aligning to TRBD2. This CDR3 region has 20 residues. CDR1 and CDR2 from the germline V gene are SGHTA and FQGNSA. The V and J ends lost 4 bases and 9 bases, in that order; junction bases with no gene match: 20. The CDR3 region is CASSSAVRAGLAGVGLEQFF. DNA for the CDR3: TGTGCCAGCAGCTCAGCCGTTCGGGCGGGACTAGCGGGGGTGGGACTTGAGCAGTTCTTC.

The gene calls are TRBV5-3 and TRBJ2-2; TRBD1 aligns across 7 bases. TRBV5-3 carries the ORF label, with uncertain function. The V gene end was trimmed by 4 bases and the J gene end by 0 bases; junction bases not matched to a gene: 6. The CDR3 runs to 16 residues. The CDR3 bases are TGTGCCAGAAGCCTTATCGGACAGGCGAACACCGGGGAGCTGTTTTTT. The encoded protein is CARSLIGQANTGELFF.

The V call is TRBV27, the J call TRBJ2-3, with 9 bases identical to TRBD1. The CDR3 loop spans 15 amino acids. J gave up 3 bases and V 3 bases, and 4 bases lay outside the gene matches. The germline V gene has CDR1 MNHEY and CDR2 SMNVEV (reference sequence). In DNA form, the CDR3 reads TGTGCCAGCAGTTTCCCCGGGACAGGGACAGATACGCAGTATTTT. Its translation is CASSFPGTGTDTQYF.

J is TRBJ2-4 and V is TRBV4-3; 10 nucleotides line up with TRBD2. The J segment lost 13 bases and the V segment lost 1 base, leaving 7 bases of the junction unmatched. Per the germline V gene, CDR1 is LGHNA and CDR2 is YSLEER. This CDR3 spans 14 amino acids. The CDR3 coding sequence is TGCGCCAGCAGCCAAGTGCTGACTAGCGGGCCCCAGTACTTC. Its protein product is CASSQVLTSGPQYF.

This chain uses TRBV6-5 with TRBJ2-2; D gene uncertain. V was trimmed by 7 bases and J by 3 bases, leaving 9 bases between them. The CDR3 consists of 13 residues. Germline CDR1 MNHEY, CDR2 SVGAGI. CDR3 sequence: CASNSGYTGELFF. The CDR3 bases are TGTGCCAGCAATTCAGGTTACACCGGGGAGCTGTTTTTT.

The chain joins TRBV4-3 to TRBJ2-3; D is possibly TRBD2 (7 bases). The CDR3 contains 16 residues. The germline V and J ends were trimmed by 3 bases and 3 bases, with 16 bases remaining between them. The germline gives CDR1 LGHNA, CDR2 YSLEER. As DNA, the CDR3 is TGCGCCAGCAGCCACAACCTGGGGGGGCGAACAGATACGCAGTATTTT. It yields the protein CASSHNLGGRTDTQYF.